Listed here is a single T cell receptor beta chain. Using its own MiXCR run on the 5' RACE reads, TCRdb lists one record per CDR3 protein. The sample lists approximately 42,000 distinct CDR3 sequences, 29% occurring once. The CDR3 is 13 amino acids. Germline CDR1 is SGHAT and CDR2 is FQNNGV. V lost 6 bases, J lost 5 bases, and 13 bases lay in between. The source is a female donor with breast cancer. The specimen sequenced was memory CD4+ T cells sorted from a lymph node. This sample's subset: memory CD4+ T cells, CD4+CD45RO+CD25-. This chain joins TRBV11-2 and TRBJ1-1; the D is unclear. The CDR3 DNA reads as TGTGCCAGCAGTATAGCGGCGGGGACTGAAGCTTTCTTT. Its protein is CASSIAAGTEAFF.